Listed below are T cell receptor beta chains from one sample, sequenced in a study of blood T cell repertoires in COVID-19. Method: immunoSEQ multiplex PCR; TCRdb's copy keeps in-frame clones and lacks some. This sample has 45,000 to 55,000 clones, with less than 95% found just once. Sequencing was carried out using peripheral blood. These receptor sequences come from a human donor in a cohort sampled during active COVID-19. Each CDR3 is given with its conserved first and last residue. D genes are given only for firm matches. Clone size is stated in some rows and not others, as once, few, many or a class when expanded.

CDR3: CASSQDLTQEQFF; DNA: TGTGCCAGCAGCCAAGATTTGACTCAGGAGCAGTTCTTC; D: NA; V: TRBV14; size: once; J: TRBJ2-1
CDR3: CASSSFYEQYF; DNA: TGTGCCAGCAGCTCCTTCTACGAGCAGTACTTC; D: NA; V: TRBV7-9; size: NA; J: TRBJ2-7
CDR3: CASSRPSGRAKRGQETQYF; DNA: TGTGCCAGCAGCCGACCTAGCGGGAGGGCCAAGAGGGGGCAAGAGACCCAGTACTTC; D: TRBD2; V: TRBV7-6; size: once; J: TRBJ2-5
CDR3: CASSWSGSVRNEQFF; DNA: TGTGCCAGCAGCTGGAGCGGGAGCGTGAGAAATGAGCAGTTCTTC; D: TRBD2; V: TRBV7-9; size: NA; J: TRBJ2-1
CDR3: CATSSIQGNHEQFF; DNA: TGTGCCACCAGCAGCATACAGGGTAACCATGAGCAGTTCTTC; D: NA; V: TRBV15; size: once; J: TRBJ2-1
CDR3: CASSSDRYGYTF; DNA: TGTGCCAGCAGCTCGGACAGATATGGCTACACCTTC; D: NA; V: TRBV12-3/TRBV12-4; size: NA; J: TRBJ1-2
CDR3: CASSGILADSYNEQFF; DNA: TGTGCCAGCAGCGGAATACTAGCGGACTCCTACAATGAGCAGTTCTTC; D: TRBD2; V: TRBV7-8; size: NA; J: TRBJ2-1
CDR3: CASSLRGFVEEQFF; DNA: TGTGCCAGCAGCTTGCGCGGGTTTGTGGAAGAGCAGTTCTTC; D: NA; V: TRBV5-4; size: NA; J: TRBJ2-1
CDR3: CAIREDTDNSPLHF; DNA: TGTGCCATCAGAGAGGACACCGATAATTCACCCCTCCACTTT; D: NA; V: TRBV10-3; size: NA; J: TRBJ1-6
CDR3: CASSLGGSGRGEQFF; DNA: TGTGCCAGCAGCTTAGGTGGTAGCGGGAGGGGTGAGCAGTTCTTC; D: TRBD2; V: TRBV7-8; size: NA; J: TRBJ2-1
CDR3: CASSLRLAGGRDSYNEQFF; DNA: TGTGCCAGCAGCTTGAGGCTAGCGGGAGGGAGAGACTCCTACAATGAGCAGTTCTTC; D: TRBD2; V: TRBV5-6; size: once; J: TRBJ2-1
CDR3: CASSSSNIQYF; DNA: TGTGCCAGCAGTTCATCAAACATTCAGTACTTC; D: NA; V: TRBV12-3/TRBV12-4; size: NA; J: TRBJ2-4
CDR3: CASSIDTSGINYNEQFF; DNA: TGTGCCAGTAGTATAGATACAAGCGGGATAAACTACAATGAGCAGTTCTTC; D: TRBD2; V: TRBV19; size: NA; J: TRBJ2-1
CDR3: CASRFDTQNTEAFF; DNA: TGTGCCAGCAGATTTGACACGCAGAACACTGAAGCTTTCTTT; D: NA; V: TRBV27; size: NA; J: TRBJ1-1
CDR3: CASSPYSGLAGDEQFF; DNA: TGTGCCAGCTCACCCTATTCGGGACTAGCGGGAGATGAGCAGTTCTTC; D: TRBD2; V: TRBV18; size: NA; J: TRBJ2-1
CDR3: CASSLVRGAEAFF; DNA: TGTGCCAGCAGTTTAGTCAGGGGGGCTGAAGCTTTCTTT; D: TRBD1; V: TRBV12-3/TRBV12-4; size: NA; J: TRBJ1-1
CDR3: CASSLDASVNEQFF; DNA: TGCGCCAGCAGCTTGGATGCCAGCGTCAATGAGCAGTTCTTC; D: NA; V: TRBV5-1; size: NA; J: TRBJ2-1
CDR3: CATSRDWTGGLDTEAFF; DNA: TGTGCCACCAGCAGAGACTGGACAGGGGGTTTGGACACTGAAGCTTTCTTT; D: TRBD1; V: TRBV15; size: NA; J: TRBJ1-1
CDR3: CASSTTGHSYEQYF; DNA: TGTGCCAGCAGTACGACGGGACATTCCTACGAGCAGTACTTC; D: NA; V: TRBV28; size: NA; J: TRBJ2-7
CDR3: CASSPGQVYGYTF; DNA: TGCGCCAGCAGCCCGGGACAGGTCTATGGCTACACCTTC; D: TRBD1; V: TRBV5-1; size: NA; J: TRBJ1-2
CDR3: CASSHGQSATNEKLFF; DNA: TGTGCCAGCAGCCACGGACAGAGTGCAACTAATGAAAAACTGTTTTTT; D: NA; V: TRBV5-8; size: NA; J: TRBJ1-4
CDR3: CASSRASGTDTQYF; DNA: TGTGCCAGCAGCCGGGCTAGCGGTACAGATACGCAGTATTTT; D: TRBD2; V: TRBV6-5; size: NA; J: TRBJ2-3
CDR3: CASRRNRGPLHF; DNA: TGTGCCAGCAGACGTAACAGGGGTCCCCTCCACTTT; D: TRBD1; V: TRBV28; size: NA; J: TRBJ1-6
CDR3: CASSVGAGGAYEQYF; DNA: TGTGCCAGCAGCGTAGGGGCGGGAGGTGCCTACGAGCAGTACTTC; D: TRBD2; V: TRBV9; size: NA; J: TRBJ2-7
CDR3: CASSPLAGVVAGELFF; DNA: TGTGCCAGTAGCCCTCTCGCTGGAGTCGTGGCCGGGGAGCTGTTTTTT; D: NA; V: TRBV19; size: once; J: TRBJ2-2
CDR3: CASSYGGRSNEKLFF; DNA: TGTGCCAGCAGTTACGGTGGGCGCAGTAATGAAAAACTGTTTTTT; D: NA; V: TRBV6-5; size: NA; J: TRBJ1-4
CDR3: CASSQNPSADRAYGYTF; DNA: TGTGCCAGCAGCCAAAACCCATCCGCGGACAGGGCCTATGGCTACACCTTC; D: TRBD1; V: TRBV27; size: once; J: TRBJ1-2
CDR3: CASSLGLLGQETQYF; DNA: TGTGCCAGCAGCTTGGGACTCCTGGGGCAAGAGACCCAGTACTTC; D: NA; V: TRBV13; size: NA; J: TRBJ2-5
CDR3: CASSGTGDNEKLFF; DNA: TGTGCCAGCTCAGGGACAGGCGATAATGAAAAACTGTTTTTT; D: TRBD1; V: TRBV6-4; size: NA; J: TRBJ1-4
CDR3: CASSVGRGPLAYGYTF; DNA: TGTGCCAGCAGCGTAGGACGGGGACCACTAGCGTATGGCTACACCTTC; D: NA; V: TRBV9; size: NA; J: TRBJ1-2
CDR3: CASSSGTGRYEKLFF; DNA: TGCGCCAGCAGCTCGGGAACCGGGAGGTACGAAAAACTGTTTTTT; D: NA; V: TRBV5-1; size: NA; J: TRBJ1-4
CDR3: CASSVTGQGYGYTF; DNA: TGTGCCAGCAGTGTAACAGGCCAAGGGTATGGCTACACCTTC; D: NA; V: TRBV25-1; size: NA; J: TRBJ1-2
CDR3: CARSLAMRRQGKSYEQYF; DNA: TGTGCCAGAAGCTTGGCCATGCGAAGACAGGGCAAATCCTACGAGCAGTACTTC; D: TRBD1; V: TRBV5-3; size: once; J: TRBJ2-7
CDR3: CASSELSNNQPQHF; DNA: TGTGCCAGCAGTGAGTTGAGTAACAATCAGCCCCAGCATTTT; D: NA; V: TRBV2; size: NA; J: TRBJ1-5
CDR3: CASSQDFGLAGDYNEQFF; DNA: TGTGCCAGCAGCCAAGATTTCGGACTAGCGGGAGATTACAATGAGCAGTTCTTC; D: TRBD2; V: TRBV3-1/TRBV3-2; size: NA; J: TRBJ2-1
CDR3: CASSPGTGANRADTQYF; DNA: TGTGCCAGCTCACCGGGGACAGGGGCTAACCGGGCAGATACGCAGTATTTT; D: TRBD1; V: TRBV18; size: NA; J: TRBJ2-3
CDR3: CATSRLDRGQPQHF; DNA: TGTGCCACCAGCAGACTAGACAGGGGTCAGCCCCAGCATTTT; D: TRBD1; V: TRBV15; size: NA; J: TRBJ1-5
CDR3: CASSQYLGLAGAHEQFF; DNA: TGTGCCAGCAGCCAGTACCTGGGACTAGCGGGAGCACATGAGCAGTTCTTC; D: TRBD2; V: TRBV3-1/TRBV3-2; size: once; J: TRBJ2-1
CDR3: CASSEGGALRANVLTF; DNA: TGTGCCAGCAGTGAAGGTGGAGCTCTCCGGGCCAACGTCCTGACTTTC; D: NA; V: TRBV2; size: NA; J: TRBJ2-6
CDR3: CASSEVIGGVDTQYF; DNA: TGTGCCAGCAGTGAAGTAATTGGAGGGGTCGATACGCAGTATTTT; D: NA; V: TRBV6-1; size: NA; J: TRBJ2-3
CDR3: CASSWRQATTDTQYF; DNA: TGCGCCAGCAGCTGGCGACAGGCTACCACAGATACGCAGTATTTT; D: NA; V: TRBV5-1; size: NA; J: TRBJ2-3
CDR3: CASRRGTGNIQPQHF; DNA: TGTGCCAGCAGAAGGGGCACAGGGAATATTCAGCCCCAGCATTTT; D: NA; V: TRBV19; size: NA; J: TRBJ1-5
CDR3: CASSMDRDYGYTF; DNA: TGTGCCAGCAGCATGGACAGGGATTATGGCTACACCTTC; D: TRBD1; V: TRBV11-1; size: NA; J: TRBJ1-2
CDR3: CSVDGFSNYGYTF; DNA: TGCAGCGTTGACGGTTTTTCTAACTATGGCTACACCTTC; D: NA; V: TRBV29-1; size: NA; J: TRBJ1-2
CDR3: CSVRQGVGEKLFF; DNA: TGCAGCGTTCGACAGGGTGTTGGTGAAAAACTGTTTTTT; D: TRBD1; V: TRBV29-1; size: NA; J: TRBJ1-4
CDR3: CASSFATSGRPHEQYF; DNA: TGTGCCAGCAGTTTCGCCACTAGCGGGAGACCTCACGAGCAGTACTTC; D: TRBD2; V: TRBV27; size: NA; J: TRBJ2-7
CDR3: CASSSEGSTNEKLFF; DNA: TGTGCCAGTAGTTCGGAGGGTTCAACTAATGAAAAACTGTTTTTT; D: NA; V: TRBV19; size: once; J: TRBJ1-4
CDR3: CASSSTGTPSNQPQHF; DNA: TGTGCCAGCAGTTCCACCGGGACACCTAGCAATCAGCCCCAGCATTTT; D: NA; V: TRBV28; size: once; J: TRBJ1-5
CDR3: CAISDGGQETQYF; DNA: TGTGCCATCAGTGATGGCGGGCAAGAGACCCAGTACTTC; D: NA; V: TRBV10-3; size: NA; J: TRBJ2-5
CDR3: CASSLPGGSAYNEQFF; DNA: TGTGCCAGCAGTCTCCCCGGCGGGAGTGCCTACAATGAGCAGTTCTTC; D: TRBD2; V: TRBV6-6; size: NA; J: TRBJ2-1
CDR3: CASSLEGQGDWRTEAFF; DNA: TGTGCCAGCAGCTTAGAAGGACAGGGAGATTGGCGCACTGAAGCTTTCTTT; D: TRBD1; V: TRBV11-2; size: NA; J: TRBJ1-1
CDR3: CATPNPLIRGYEQYF; DNA: TGTGCCACCCCAAATCCCCTTATCCGGGGCTACGAGCAGTACTTC; D: NA; V: TRBV24-1; size: NA; J: TRBJ2-7
CDR3: CASSLTGGTGNTIYF; DNA: TGTGCCAGCAGCTTAACAGGGGGCACTGGAAACACCATATATTTT; D: TRBD1; V: TRBV7-3; size: NA; J: TRBJ1-3
CDR3: CATLTENYGYTF; DNA: TGCGCCACCCTTACAGAGAACTATGGCTACACCTTC; D: NA; V: TRBV4-1; size: few; J: TRBJ1-2
CDR3: CATSREALYEQYF; DNA: TGTGCCACCAGCAGAGAGGCTCTCTACGAGCAGTACTTC; D: NA; V: TRBV15; size: NA; J: TRBJ2-7
CDR3: CASSFRDRYEQYF; DNA: TGTGCCAGCAGCTTCCGGGACAGATACGAGCAGTACTTC; D: TRBD1; V: TRBV5-6; size: NA; J: TRBJ2-7
CDR3: CASSQVLMAEQFF; DNA: TGTGCCAGCAGCCAAGTCTTAATGGCTGAGCAGTTCTTC; D: NA; V: TRBV14; size: NA; J: TRBJ2-1
CDR3: CATIAGTSGNEQFF; DNA: TGTGCCACCATTGCCGGGACTAGCGGGAATGAGCAGTTCTTC; D: TRBD2; V: TRBV15; size: NA; J: TRBJ2-1
CDR3: CASSKGGRGTPYEQYF; DNA: TGCGCCAGCAGCAAGGGAGGCAGGGGGACACCCTACGAGCAGTACTTC; D: NA; V: TRBV5-1; size: NA; J: TRBJ2-7